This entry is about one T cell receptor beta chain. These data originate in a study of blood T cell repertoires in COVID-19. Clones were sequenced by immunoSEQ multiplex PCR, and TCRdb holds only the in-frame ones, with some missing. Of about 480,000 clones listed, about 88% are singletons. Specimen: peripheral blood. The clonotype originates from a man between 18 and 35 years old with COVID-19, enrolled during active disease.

CDR3 in DNA: TGTGCCAGCAGTTACTCCCGGGTTGGTGGCACAGATACGCAGTATTTT. The encoded protein is CASSYSRVGGTDTQYF. The V gene is TRBV6-5, the J gene TRBJ2-3; D call uncertain. The CDR3 contains 16 residues. Germline-derived CDR1 and CDR2 are MNHEY and SVGAGI. Trimming shortened V by 0 bases and J by 1 base, and 11 bases separated the two germline ends.